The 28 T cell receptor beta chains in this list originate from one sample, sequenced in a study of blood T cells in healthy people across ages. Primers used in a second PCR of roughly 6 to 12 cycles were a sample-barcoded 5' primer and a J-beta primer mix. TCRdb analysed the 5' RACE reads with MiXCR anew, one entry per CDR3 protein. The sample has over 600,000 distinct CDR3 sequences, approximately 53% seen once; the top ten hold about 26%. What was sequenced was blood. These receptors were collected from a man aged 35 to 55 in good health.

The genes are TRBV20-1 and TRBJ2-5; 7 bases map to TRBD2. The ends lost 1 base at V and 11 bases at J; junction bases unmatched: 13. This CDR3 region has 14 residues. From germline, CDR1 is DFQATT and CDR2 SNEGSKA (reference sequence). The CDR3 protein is CSARGGGVYNEQYF. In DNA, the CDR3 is TGCAGTGCTAGAGGGGGGGGAGTTTACAATGAGCAGTACTTC.

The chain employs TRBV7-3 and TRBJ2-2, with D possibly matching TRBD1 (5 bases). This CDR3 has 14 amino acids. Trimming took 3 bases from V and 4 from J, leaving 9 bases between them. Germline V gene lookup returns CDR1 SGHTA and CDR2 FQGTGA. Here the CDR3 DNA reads TGTGCCAGCAGCTTTCGACAGAGCACCGGGGAGCTGTTTTTT. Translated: CASSFRQSTGELFF.

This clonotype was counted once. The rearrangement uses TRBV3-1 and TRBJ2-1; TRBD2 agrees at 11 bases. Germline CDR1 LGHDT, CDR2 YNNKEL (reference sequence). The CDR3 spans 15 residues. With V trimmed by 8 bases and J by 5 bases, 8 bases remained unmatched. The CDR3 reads CASHIAGGPNNEQFF. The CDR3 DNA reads TGTGCCAGCCATATAGCGGGAGGGCCTAACAATGAGCAGTTCTTC.

The CDR3: CASSRGLFSEKLFF. The CDR3 bases are TGTGCCAGCAGCCGGGGGCTATTTTCTGAAAAACTGTTTTTT. This chain links TRBV7-2 with TRBJ1-4; possibly TRBD1 for D (6 bases). From germline, CDR1 is SGHTA and CDR2 FQGNSA. This CDR3 region has 14 residues. Trimming left V 5 bases short and J 7 bases short, with 14 bases between.

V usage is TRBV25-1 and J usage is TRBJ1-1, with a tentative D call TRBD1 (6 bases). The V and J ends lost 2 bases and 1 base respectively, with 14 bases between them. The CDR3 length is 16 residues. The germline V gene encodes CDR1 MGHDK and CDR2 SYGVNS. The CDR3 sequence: CASSERFGTQNTEAFF. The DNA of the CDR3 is TGTGCCAGCAGTGAACGGTTTGGGACACAGAACACTGAAGCTTTCTTT.

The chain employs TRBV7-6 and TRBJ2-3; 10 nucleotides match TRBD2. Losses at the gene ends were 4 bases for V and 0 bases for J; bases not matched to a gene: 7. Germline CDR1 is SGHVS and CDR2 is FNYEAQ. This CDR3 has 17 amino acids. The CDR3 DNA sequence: TGTGCCAGCAGCTCATTAGCGGGGGGAAAAAGCACAGATACGCAGTATTTT. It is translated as CASSSLAGGKSTDTQYF.

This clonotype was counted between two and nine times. The CDR3: CASREVAETDEQYF. Written as DNA, the CDR3 is TGTGCCAGCAGGGAGGTAGCGGAGACGGACGAGCAGTACTTC. The chain uses TRBV6-2 or TRBV6-3 and TRBJ2-5, with a weak D call TRBD2 (6 bases). The last part of the DNA fits TRBJ2-7 better; the J call may be wrong. CDR3 length: 14 amino acids. Germline CDR1 reads MNHEY; CDR2 reads SVGEGT.

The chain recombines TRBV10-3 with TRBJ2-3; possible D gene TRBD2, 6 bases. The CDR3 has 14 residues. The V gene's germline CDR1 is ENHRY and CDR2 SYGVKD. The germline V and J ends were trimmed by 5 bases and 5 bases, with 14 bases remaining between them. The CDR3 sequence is CAISLGQGGDTQYF. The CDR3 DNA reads TGTGCCATCAGTCTAGGGCAGGGAGGAGATACGCAGTATTTT.

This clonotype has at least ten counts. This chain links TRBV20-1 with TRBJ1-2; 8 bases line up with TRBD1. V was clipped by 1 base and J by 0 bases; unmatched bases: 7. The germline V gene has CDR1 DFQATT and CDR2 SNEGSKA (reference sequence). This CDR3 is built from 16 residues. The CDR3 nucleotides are TGCAGTGCTAGAGCTCCCCGGGACAGGACTAACTATGGCTACACCTTC. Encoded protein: CSARAPRDRTNYGYTF.

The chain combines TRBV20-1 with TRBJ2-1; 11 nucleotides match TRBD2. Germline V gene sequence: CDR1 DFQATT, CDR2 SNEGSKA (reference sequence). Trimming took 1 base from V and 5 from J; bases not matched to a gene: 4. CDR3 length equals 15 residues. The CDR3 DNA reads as TGCAGTGCTAGAGGGGGGACTAGCGGCGACAATGAGCAGTTCTTC. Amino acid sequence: CSARGGTSGDNEQFF.

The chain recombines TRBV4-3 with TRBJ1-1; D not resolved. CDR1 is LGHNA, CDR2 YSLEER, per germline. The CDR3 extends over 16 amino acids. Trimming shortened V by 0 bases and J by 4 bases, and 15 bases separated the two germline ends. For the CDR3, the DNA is TGCGCCAGCAGCCAAGATCGTCGGGTAACGGGCACTGAAGCTTTCTTT. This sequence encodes CASSQDRRVTGTEAFF.

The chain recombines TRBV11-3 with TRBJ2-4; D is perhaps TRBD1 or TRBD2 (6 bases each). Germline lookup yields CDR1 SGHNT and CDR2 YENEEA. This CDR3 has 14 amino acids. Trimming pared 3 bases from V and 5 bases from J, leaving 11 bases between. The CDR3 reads CASSFTGGQNIQYF. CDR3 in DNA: TGTGCCAGCAGCTTCACCGGGGGCCAAAACATTCAGTACTTC.

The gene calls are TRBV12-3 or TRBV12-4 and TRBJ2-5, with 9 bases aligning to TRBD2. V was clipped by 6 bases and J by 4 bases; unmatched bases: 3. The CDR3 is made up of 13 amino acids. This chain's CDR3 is CASRVSGRETQYF. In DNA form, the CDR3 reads TGTGCCAGCAGAGTTAGCGGGAGAGAGACCCAGTACTTC.

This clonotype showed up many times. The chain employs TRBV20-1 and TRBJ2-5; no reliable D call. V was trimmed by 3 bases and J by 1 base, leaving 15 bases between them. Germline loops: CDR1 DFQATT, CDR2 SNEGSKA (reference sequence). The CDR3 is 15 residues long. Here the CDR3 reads CSASLGSYPQETQYF. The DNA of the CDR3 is TGCAGTGCTAGTTTGGGTAGTTACCCCCAAGAGACCCAGTACTTC.

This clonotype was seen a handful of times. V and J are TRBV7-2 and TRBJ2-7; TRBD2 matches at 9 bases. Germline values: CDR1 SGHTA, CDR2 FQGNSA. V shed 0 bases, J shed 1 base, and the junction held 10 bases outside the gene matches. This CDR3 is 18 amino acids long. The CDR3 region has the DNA TGTGCCAGCAGCTTAGCGGTAGCGGGAGAAGTCGGATCCTACGAGCAGTACTTC. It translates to CASSLAVAGEVGSYEQYF.

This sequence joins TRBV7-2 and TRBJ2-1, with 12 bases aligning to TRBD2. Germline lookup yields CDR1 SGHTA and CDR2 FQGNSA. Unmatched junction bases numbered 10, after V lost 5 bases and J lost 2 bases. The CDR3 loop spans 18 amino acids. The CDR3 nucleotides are TGTGCCAGCAGCGGAAGGGGGTCTAGCGGGGGGGCCTACAATGAGCAGTTCTTC. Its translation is CASSGRGSSGGAYNEQFF.

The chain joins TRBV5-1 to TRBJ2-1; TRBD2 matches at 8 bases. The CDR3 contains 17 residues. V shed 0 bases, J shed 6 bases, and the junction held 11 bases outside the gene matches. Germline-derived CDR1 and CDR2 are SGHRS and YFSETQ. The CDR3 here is CASSLVPGTSGSNEQFF. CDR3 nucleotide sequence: TGCGCCAGCAGCTTGGTTCCCGGGACTAGTGGGTCCAATGAGCAGTTCTTC.

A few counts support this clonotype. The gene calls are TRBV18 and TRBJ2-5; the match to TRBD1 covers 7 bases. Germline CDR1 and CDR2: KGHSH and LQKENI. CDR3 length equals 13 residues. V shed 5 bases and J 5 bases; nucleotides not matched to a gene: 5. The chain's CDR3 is CASSTGQWETQYF. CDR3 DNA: TGTGCCAGCTCAACGGGACAGTGGGAGACCCAGTACTTC.

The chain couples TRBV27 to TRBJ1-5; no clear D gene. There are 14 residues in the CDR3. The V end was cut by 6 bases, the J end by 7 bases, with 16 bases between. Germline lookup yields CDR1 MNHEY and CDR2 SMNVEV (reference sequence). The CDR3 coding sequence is TGTGCCAGCAGACGTCTGGGGTCTAAGCAGCCCCAGCATTTT. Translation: CASRRLGSKQPQHF.

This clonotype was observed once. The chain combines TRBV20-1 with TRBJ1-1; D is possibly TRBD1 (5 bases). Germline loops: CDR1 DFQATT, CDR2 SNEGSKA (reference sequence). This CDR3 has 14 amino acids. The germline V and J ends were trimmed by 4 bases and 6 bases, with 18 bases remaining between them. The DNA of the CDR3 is TGCAGTGCTACTGACCCCCGATGGGACGCTGAAGCTTTCTTT. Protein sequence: CSATDPRWDAEAFF.

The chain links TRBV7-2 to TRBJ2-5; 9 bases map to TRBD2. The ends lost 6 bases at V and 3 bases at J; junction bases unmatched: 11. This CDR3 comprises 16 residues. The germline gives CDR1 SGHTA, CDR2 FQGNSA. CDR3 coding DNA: TGTGCCAGCAGTAACCGCCCGACTAGCGGTAAAGAGACCCAGTACTTC. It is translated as CASSNRPTSGKETQYF.

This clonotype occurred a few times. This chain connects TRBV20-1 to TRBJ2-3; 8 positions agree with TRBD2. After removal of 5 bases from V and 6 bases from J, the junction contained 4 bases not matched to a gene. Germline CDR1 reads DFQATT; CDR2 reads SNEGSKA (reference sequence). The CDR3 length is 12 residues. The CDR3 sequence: CSADGGADTQYF. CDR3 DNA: TGCAGTGCTGACGGGGGGGCGGATACGCAGTATTTT.

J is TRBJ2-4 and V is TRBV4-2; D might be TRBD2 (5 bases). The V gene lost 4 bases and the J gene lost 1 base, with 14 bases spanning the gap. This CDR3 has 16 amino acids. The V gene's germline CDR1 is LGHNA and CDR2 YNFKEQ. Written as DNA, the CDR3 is TGTGCCAGCAGCCGCCGGGGAGCTGGGGCCAAAAACATTCAGTACTTC. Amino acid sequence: CASSRRGAGAKNIQYF.

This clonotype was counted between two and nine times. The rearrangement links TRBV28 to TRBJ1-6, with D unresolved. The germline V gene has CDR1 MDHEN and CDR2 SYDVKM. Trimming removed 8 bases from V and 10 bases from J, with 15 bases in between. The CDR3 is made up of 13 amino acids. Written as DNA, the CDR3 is TGTGCCAGCCAGCCCGCGGGAACGTCACCCCTCCACTTT. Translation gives CASQPAGTSPLHF.

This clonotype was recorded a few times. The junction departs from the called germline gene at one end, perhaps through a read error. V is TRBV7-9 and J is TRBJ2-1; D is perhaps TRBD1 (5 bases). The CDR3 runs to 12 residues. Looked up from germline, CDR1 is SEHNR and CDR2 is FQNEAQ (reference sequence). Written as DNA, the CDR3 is TGTGCCAGCAGTTTAGGGGTGGATGAGCAGTTCTTC. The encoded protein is CASSLGVDEQFF.

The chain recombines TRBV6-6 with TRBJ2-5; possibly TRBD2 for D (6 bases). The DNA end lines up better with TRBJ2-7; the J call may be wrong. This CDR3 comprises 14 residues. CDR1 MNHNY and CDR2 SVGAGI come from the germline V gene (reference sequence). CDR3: CASSPMGLDYEQYF. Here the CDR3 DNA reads TGTGCCAGCAGCCCGATGGGACTCGATTACGAGCAGTACTTC.

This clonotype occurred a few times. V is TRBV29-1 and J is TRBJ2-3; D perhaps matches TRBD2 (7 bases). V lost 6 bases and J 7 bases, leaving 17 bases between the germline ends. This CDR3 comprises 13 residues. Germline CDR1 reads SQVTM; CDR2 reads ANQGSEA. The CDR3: CSVPPRGRNTQYF. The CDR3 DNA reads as TGCAGCGTACCCCCGCGGGGGCGGAATACGCAGTATTTT.

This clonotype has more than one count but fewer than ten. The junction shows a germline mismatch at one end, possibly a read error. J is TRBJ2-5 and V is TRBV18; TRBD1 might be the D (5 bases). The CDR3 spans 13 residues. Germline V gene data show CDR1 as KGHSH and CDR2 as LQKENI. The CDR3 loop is CASSPARQETQYF. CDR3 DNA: TGCGCCAGCAGCCCTGCTCGACAGGAGACCCAGTACTTC.